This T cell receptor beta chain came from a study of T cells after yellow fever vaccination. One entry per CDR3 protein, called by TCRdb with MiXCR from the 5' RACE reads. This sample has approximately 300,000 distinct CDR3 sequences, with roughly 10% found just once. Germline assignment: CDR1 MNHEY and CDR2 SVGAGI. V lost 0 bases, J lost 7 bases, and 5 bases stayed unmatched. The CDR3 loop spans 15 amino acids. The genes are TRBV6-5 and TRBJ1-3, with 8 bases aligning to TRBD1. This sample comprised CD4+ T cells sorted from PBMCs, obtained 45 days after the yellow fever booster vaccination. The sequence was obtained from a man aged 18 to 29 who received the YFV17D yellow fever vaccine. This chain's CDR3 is CASSYSRQGLNTIYF. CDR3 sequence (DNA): TGTGCCAGCAGTTACTCACGACAGGGGCTGAACACCATATATTTT.